This T cell receptor beta chain appears in the sequencing data of a study of blood T cell repertoires in COVID-19. Study overall: Specimens from acute and convalescent COVID-19 originated in the United States, Italy and Spain.

This clone was picked up one time. In the original workflow: Estimated nucleated cell counts came from reference gene primer amplification. Only in-frame clones appear in the TCRdb table, and some are missing; sequencing was by immunoSEQ multiplex PCR. That table gives V, J and clone size, and the DNA gave D and trimming. The table lists 200,000 to 300,000 clones, almost 85% of them singletons. The germline V gene encodes CDR1 SNHLY and CDR2 FYNNEI. This CDR3 has 17 residues. V shed 6 bases, J shed 2 bases, and the junction held 13 bases outside the gene matches. Sequences were obtained from peripheral blood. The receptor's source is an elderly woman with acute or convalescent COVID-19. This rearrangement joins TRBV2 to TRBJ2-1, with 7 bases identical to TRBD2. In DNA form, the CDR3 reads TGTGCCAGCAGGCGGCTAGTGGGGGGGACTACCTACAATGAGCAGTTCTTC. Amino acids: CASRRLVGGTTYNEQFF.